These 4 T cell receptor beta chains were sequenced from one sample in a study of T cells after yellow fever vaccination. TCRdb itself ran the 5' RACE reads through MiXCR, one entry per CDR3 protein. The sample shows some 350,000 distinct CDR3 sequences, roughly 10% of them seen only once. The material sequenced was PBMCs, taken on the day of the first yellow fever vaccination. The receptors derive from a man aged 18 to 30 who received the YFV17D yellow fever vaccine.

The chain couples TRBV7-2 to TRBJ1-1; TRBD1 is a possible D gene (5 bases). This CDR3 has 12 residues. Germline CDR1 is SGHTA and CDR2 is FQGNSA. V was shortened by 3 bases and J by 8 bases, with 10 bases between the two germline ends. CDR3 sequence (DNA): TGTGCCAGCAGCTTGAACCGGGGGGAAGCTTTCTTT. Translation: CASSLNRGEAFF.

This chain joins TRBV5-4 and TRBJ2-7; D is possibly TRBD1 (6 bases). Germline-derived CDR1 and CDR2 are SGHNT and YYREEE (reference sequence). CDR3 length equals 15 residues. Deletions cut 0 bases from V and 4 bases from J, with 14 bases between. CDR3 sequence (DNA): TGTGCCAGCAGCTTGGATTTGGACAGACTTTACGAGCAGTACTTC. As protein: CASSLDLDRLYEQYF.

This CDR3 reads CASPRGTGHADTEAFF. CDR3 nucleotides: TGTGCCAGCCCCCGGGGGACGGGTCATGCGGACACTGAAGCTTTCTTT. The V gene is TRBV6-2 or TRBV6-3, the J gene TRBJ1-1; a possible D gene is TRBD1 (5 bases). This CDR3 spans 16 amino acids. V gave up 8 bases and J gave up 3 bases, with 22 bases separating them. The germline V gene encodes CDR1 MNHEY and CDR2 SVGEGT.

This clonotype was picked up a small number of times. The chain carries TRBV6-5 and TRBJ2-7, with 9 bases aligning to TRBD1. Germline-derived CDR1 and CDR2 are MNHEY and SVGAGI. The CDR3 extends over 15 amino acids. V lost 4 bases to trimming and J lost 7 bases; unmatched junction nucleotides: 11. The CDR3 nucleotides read TGTGCCAGCAGTTGGTCCTTAGGACAGGGGAAAGAGCAGTACTTC. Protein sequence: CASSWSLGQGKEQYF.